The rows below give T cell receptor beta chains drawn from one sample of a study of blood T cell repertoires in COVID-19. Here immunoSEQ multiplex PCR was the method, and the copy in TCRdb shows in-frame clones only, minus some. The sample comprises around 430,000 clones, around nine tenths of which are singletons, and roughly 9.4% rests with the top ten. The sample was PBMCs or T cells enriched from blood (not recorded which). All receptors derive from a woman between 45 and 65 years old who had recovered from COVID-19. Each CDR3 is given with its conserved first and last residue. The order of the fields is clone size, D gene, V gene, J gene, CDR3 protein, CDR3 DNA. D genes are given only for firm matches. For some rows the clone size is stated as once, few or many, or as a class when expanded; others skip it.

clone_size: NA
d_call: TRBD2
v_call: TRBV7-3
j_call: TRBJ2-1
cdr3_aa: CASSLLAGRNNEQFF
cdr3_nt: TGTGCCAGCAGCTTACTAGCGGGGAGGAACAATGAGCAGTTCTTC

clone_size: NA
d_call: NA
v_call: TRBV12-3/TRBV12-4
j_call: TRBJ1-1
cdr3_aa: CASSFSLTEAFF
cdr3_nt: TGTGCCAGCAGTTTCTCCCTCACTGAAGCTTTCTTT

clone_size: NA
d_call: TRBD1
v_call: TRBV7-2
j_call: TRBJ2-5
cdr3_aa: CASSASGGTRETQYF
cdr3_nt: TGTGCCAGCAGCGCGTCAGGGGGAACCAGGGAGACCCAGTACTTC

clone_size: NA
d_call: TRBD1
v_call: TRBV6-5
j_call: TRBJ1-2
cdr3_aa: CATEGADNYGYTF
cdr3_nt: TGTGCCACCGAGGGGGCCGATAACTATGGCTACACCTTC

clone_size: NA
d_call: NA
v_call: TRBV9
j_call: TRBJ1-4
cdr3_aa: CASSPSDSNEKLFF
cdr3_nt: TGTGCCAGCAGCCCATCGGACAGTAATGAAAAACTGTTTTTT

clone_size: NA
d_call: TRBD2
v_call: TRBV9
j_call: TRBJ2-3
cdr3_aa: CASSVGNTGLAMADTQYF
cdr3_nt: TGTGCCAGCAGCGTAGGTAACACGGGACTAGCCATGGCAGATACGCAGTATTTT

clone_size: NA
d_call: NA
v_call: TRBV6-5
j_call: TRBJ1-2
cdr3_aa: CASSYGDKKYGYTF
cdr3_nt: TGTGCCAGCAGTTATGGGGACAAGAAGTATGGCTACACCTTC

clone_size: NA
d_call: TRBD1
v_call: TRBV18
j_call: TRBJ1-2
cdr3_aa: CASSPSGQGAQGYTF
cdr3_nt: TGTGCCAGCTCACCGTCGGGACAGGGGGCTCAAGGCTACACCTTC

clone_size: few
d_call: NA
v_call: TRBV3-1/TRBV3-2
j_call: TRBJ2-7
cdr3_aa: CASSHIGARDEQYF
cdr3_nt: TGTGCCAGCAGCCACATCGGAGCAAGAGACGAGCAGTACTTC

clone_size: once
d_call: NA
v_call: TRBV7-2
j_call: TRBJ1-3
cdr3_aa: CASSLDLSNTIYF
cdr3_nt: TGTGCCAGCAGCTTAGATCTTAGTAACACCATATATTTT

clone_size: NA
d_call: NA
v_call: TRBV5-1
j_call: TRBJ1-6
cdr3_aa: CASSLNRGGSPLHF
cdr3_nt: TGCGCCAGCAGCTTGAACCGGGGGGGTTCACCCCTCCACTTT

clone_size: NA
d_call: NA
v_call: TRBV24-1
j_call: TRBJ2-2
cdr3_aa: CATSDFTDGAGELFF
cdr3_nt: TGTGCCACCAGTGATTTTACGGATGGAGCCGGGGAGCTGTTTTTT

clone_size: NA
d_call: TRBD1
v_call: TRBV3-1/TRBV3-2
j_call: TRBJ1-2
cdr3_aa: CASSLQGRDGYTF
cdr3_nt: TGTGCCAGCAGCCTACAGGGGAGAGATGGCTACACCTTC

clone_size: NA
d_call: NA
v_call: TRBV2
j_call: TRBJ1-6
cdr3_aa: CASSGLGGHNPSSPLHF
cdr3_nt: TGTGCCAGCAGTGGTCTTGGGGGCCATAACCCATCTTCACCCCTCCACTTT

clone_size: NA
d_call: TRBD1
v_call: TRBV5-5
j_call: TRBJ2-2
cdr3_aa: CASSYRQGLSPGELFF
cdr3_nt: TGTGCCAGCAGCTATAGACAGGGATTGTCCCCCGGGGAGCTGTTTTTT

clone_size: NA
d_call: NA
v_call: TRBV27
j_call: TRBJ2-1
cdr3_aa: CASSIAAGDRDEQFF
cdr3_nt: TGTGCCAGCAGTATCGCGGCAGGGGATAGGGATGAGCAGTTCTTC

clone_size: NA
d_call: TRBD1
v_call: TRBV20-1
j_call: TRBJ1-5
cdr3_aa: CSASDMDRVFQPQHF
cdr3_nt: TGCAGTGCTAGTGATATGGACAGGGTATTTCAGCCCCAGCATTTT

clone_size: NA
d_call: NA
v_call: TRBV28
j_call: TRBJ1-1
cdr3_aa: CASSLQYEAFF
cdr3_nt: TGTGCCAGCAGTTTACAGTATGAAGCTTTCTTT

clone_size: few
d_call: TRBD1
v_call: TRBV19
j_call: TRBJ1-2
cdr3_aa: CASRSGTGIGRGYAGYTF
cdr3_nt: TGTGCCAGTAGGTCCGGGACAGGGATTGGACGGGGCTATGCTGGCTACACCTTC

clone_size: NA
d_call: TRBD2
v_call: TRBV7-2
j_call: TRBJ2-1
cdr3_aa: CASSLRRAGGRDEQFF
cdr3_nt: TGTGCCAGCAGCTTACGACGGGCGGGGGGCCGGGATGAGCAGTTCTTC

clone_size: NA
d_call: TRBD2
v_call: TRBV14
j_call: TRBJ2-7
cdr3_aa: CASSQGTGGYEQYF
cdr3_nt: TGTGCCAGCAGCCAAGGAACGGGGGGTTACGAGCAGTACTTC

clone_size: NA
d_call: NA
v_call: TRBV6-1
j_call: TRBJ1-4
cdr3_aa: CASSEGTRKEKLFF
cdr3_nt: TGTGCCAGCAGTGAAGGTACACGAAAAGAAAAACTGTTTTTT

clone_size: NA
d_call: NA
v_call: TRBV11-3
j_call: TRBJ2-3
cdr3_aa: CASSLKLTAGVADTQYF
cdr3_nt: TGTGCCAGCAGCTTAAAACTCACAGCTGGTGTCGCAGATACGCAGTATTTT

clone_size: NA
d_call: NA
v_call: TRBV7-2
j_call: TRBJ1-3
cdr3_aa: CASSFQGNTIYF
cdr3_nt: TGTGCCAGCAGCTTTCAGGGAAACACCATATATTTT

clone_size: NA
d_call: TRBD2
v_call: TRBV7-8
j_call: TRBJ2-7
cdr3_aa: CASSTRTSGGGSRYEQYF
cdr3_nt: TGTGCCAGCAGCACAAGGACTAGCGGGGGCGGCAGCCGCTACGAGCAGTACTTC

clone_size: NA
d_call: NA
v_call: TRBV19
j_call: TRBJ1-5
cdr3_aa: CASSIIRGSSNQPQHF
cdr3_nt: TGTGCCAGTAGTATCATCCGGGGATCTAGCAATCAGCCCCAGCATTTT

clone_size: NA
d_call: TRBD2
v_call: TRBV5-1
j_call: TRBJ2-5
cdr3_aa: CASSLDPAGKGETQYF
cdr3_nt: TGCGCCAGCAGCTTGGATCCAGCGGGAAAGGGAGAGACCCAGTACTTC

clone_size: NA
d_call: TRBD2
v_call: TRBV18
j_call: TRBJ2-1
cdr3_aa: CASSPVSSGAVSYNEQFF
cdr3_nt: TGTGCCAGCTCACCTGTTTCTAGCGGGGCGGTTTCCTACAATGAGCAGTTCTTC

clone_size: NA
d_call: TRBD2
v_call: TRBV14
j_call: TRBJ2-7
cdr3_aa: CASSQGPPGRGASYEQYF
cdr3_nt: TGTGCCAGCAGCCAAGGTCCGCCGGGGCGGGGGGCCTCCTACGAGCAGTACTTC

clone_size: NA
d_call: NA
v_call: TRBV6-5
j_call: TRBJ2-3
cdr3_aa: CASSSLPVSTDTQYF
cdr3_nt: TGTGCCAGCAGTTCCCTACCTGTGTCCACAGATACGCAGTATTTT

clone_size: NA
d_call: TRBD2
v_call: TRBV9
j_call: TRBJ2-3
cdr3_aa: CASSVDSGAAGDTQYF
cdr3_nt: TGTGCCAGCAGCGTAGACAGCGGGGCCGCGGGAGATACGCAGTATTTT

clone_size: NA
d_call: TRBD1
v_call: TRBV24-1
j_call: TRBJ1-2
cdr3_aa: CATSDRQGLGYTF
cdr3_nt: TGTGCCACCAGTGACAGACAGGGCCTCGGCTACACCTTC

clone_size: NA
d_call: NA
v_call: TRBV13
j_call: TRBJ1-1
cdr3_aa: CASSLVQKNTEAFF
cdr3_nt: TGTGCCAGCAGCTTAGTTCAGAAGAACACTGAAGCTTTCTTT

clone_size: NA
d_call: TRBD2
v_call: TRBV19
j_call: TRBJ2-7
cdr3_aa: CASSPGLVYEQYF
cdr3_nt: TGTGCCAGTAGTCCGGGACTAGTCTACGAGCAGTACTTC

clone_size: NA
d_call: TRBD1
v_call: TRBV19
j_call: TRBJ1-4
cdr3_aa: CASSGPQGEWEKLFF
cdr3_nt: TGTGCCAGTAGTGGGCCGCAGGGGGAGTGGGAAAAACTGTTTTTT

clone_size: NA
d_call: TRBD2
v_call: TRBV7-6
j_call: TRBJ2-1
cdr3_aa: CASSRLAGGSYNEQFF
cdr3_nt: TGTGCCAGCAGCCGACTAGCGGGAGGTTCCTACAATGAGCAGTTCTTC

clone_size: once
d_call: NA
v_call: TRBV7-9
j_call: TRBJ1-2
cdr3_aa: CASSLADRQSFYGYTF
cdr3_nt: TGTGCCAGCAGCTTAGCCGACAGGCAATCGTTCTATGGCTACACCTTC

clone_size: NA
d_call: NA
v_call: TRBV2
j_call: TRBJ1-6
cdr3_aa: CAGGLQQNSPLHF
cdr3_nt: TGTGCCGGAGGGTTACAGCAGAATTCACCCCTCCACTTT

clone_size: NA
d_call: TRBD1
v_call: TRBV28
j_call: TRBJ1-5
cdr3_aa: CASSEGARPQHF
cdr3_nt: TGTGCCAGCAGCGAGGGGGCGAGGCCCCAGCATTTT